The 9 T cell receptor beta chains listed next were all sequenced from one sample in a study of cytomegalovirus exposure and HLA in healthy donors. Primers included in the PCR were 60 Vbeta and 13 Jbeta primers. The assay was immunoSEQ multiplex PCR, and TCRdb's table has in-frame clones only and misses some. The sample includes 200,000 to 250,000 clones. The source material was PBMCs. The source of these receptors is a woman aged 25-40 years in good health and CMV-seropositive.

The CDR3 sequence: CASSQAGTDQETQYF. The DNA of the CDR3 is TGCGCCAGCAGCCAAGCCGGGACAGATCAAGAGACCCAGTACTTC. The chain uses TRBV4-1 and TRBJ2-5; 7 bases match TRBD1. Unmatched junction bases numbered 4, after V lost 1 base and J lost 2 bases. Germline assignment: CDR1 MGHRA and CDR2 YSYEKL. CDR3 size: 15 residues.

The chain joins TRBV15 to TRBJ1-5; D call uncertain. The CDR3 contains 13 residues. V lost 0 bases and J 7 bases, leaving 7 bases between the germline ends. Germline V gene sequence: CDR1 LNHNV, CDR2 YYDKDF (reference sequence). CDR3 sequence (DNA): TGTGCCACCAGCAGAGATCTCGGGCAGCCCCAGCATTTT. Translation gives CATSRDLGQPQHF. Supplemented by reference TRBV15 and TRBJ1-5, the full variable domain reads DAMVIQNPRYQVTQFGKPVTLSCSQTLNHNVMYWYQQKSSQAPKLLFHYYDKDFNNEADTPDNFQSRRPNTSFCFLDIRSPGLGDTAMYLCATSRDLGQPQHFGDGTRLSIL.

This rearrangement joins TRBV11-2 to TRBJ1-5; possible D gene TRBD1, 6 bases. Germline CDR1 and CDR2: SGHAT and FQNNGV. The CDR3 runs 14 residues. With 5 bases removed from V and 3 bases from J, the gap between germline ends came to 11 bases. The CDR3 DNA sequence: TGTGCCAGCAGCCCAAAGGGGGACAATCAGCCCCAGCATTTT. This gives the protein CASSPKGDNQPQHF.

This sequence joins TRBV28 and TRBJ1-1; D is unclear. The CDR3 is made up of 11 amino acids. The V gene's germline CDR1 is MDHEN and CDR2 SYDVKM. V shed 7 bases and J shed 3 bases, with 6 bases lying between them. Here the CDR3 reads CASTLHTEAFF. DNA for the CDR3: TGTGCCAGCACTCTACACACTGAAGCTTTCTTT.

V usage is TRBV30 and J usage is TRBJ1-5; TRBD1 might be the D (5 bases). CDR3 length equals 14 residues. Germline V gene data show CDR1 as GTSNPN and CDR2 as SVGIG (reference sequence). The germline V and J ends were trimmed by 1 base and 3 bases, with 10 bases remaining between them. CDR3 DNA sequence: TGTGCCTGGAGTGGACAGAGCACCAATCAGCCCCAGCATTTT. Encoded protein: CAWSGQSTNQPQHF.

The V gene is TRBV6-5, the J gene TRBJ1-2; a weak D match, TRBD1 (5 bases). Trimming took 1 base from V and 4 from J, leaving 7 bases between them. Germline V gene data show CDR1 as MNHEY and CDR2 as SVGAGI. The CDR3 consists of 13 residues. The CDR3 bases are TGTGCCAGCAGTTACTTTAGGGGCTATGGCTACACCTTC. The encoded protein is CASSYFRGYGYTF.

CDR3: CASSLISLGNTEAFF. CDR3 bases: TGTGCCAGCAGCTTGATCTCTCTCGGGAACACTGAAGCTTTCTTT. V gene TRBV5-5 combines with J gene TRBJ1-1; no clear D. Germline values: CDR1 SGHKS, CDR2 YYEKEE (reference sequence). The CDR3 has 15 amino acids. V was cut by 1 base and J by 1 base, with 11 bases left in between.

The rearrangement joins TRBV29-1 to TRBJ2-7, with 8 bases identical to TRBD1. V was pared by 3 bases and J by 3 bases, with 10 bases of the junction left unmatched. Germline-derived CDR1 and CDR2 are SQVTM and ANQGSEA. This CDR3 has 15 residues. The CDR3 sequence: CSVDTGQGYLYEQYF. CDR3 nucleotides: TGCAGCGTTGATACCGGACAGGGATATCTCTACGAGCAGTACTTC.

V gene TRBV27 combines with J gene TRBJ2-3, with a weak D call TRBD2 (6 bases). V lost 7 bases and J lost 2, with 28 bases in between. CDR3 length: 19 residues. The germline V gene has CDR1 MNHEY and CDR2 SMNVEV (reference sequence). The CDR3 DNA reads TGTGCCAGCACCACCGCCGGGGCTAGTATCTTGGGACTCACAGATACGCAGTATTTT. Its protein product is CASTTAGASILGLTDTQYF.